This T cell receptor (beta chain) comes out of a study of tumor-infiltrating lymphocytes in localized non-small cell lung cancer. Overall study: Resected tumor was paired with non-adjacent uninvolved lung from the same patient.

General study results and limits: Not all patients were TCR sequenced, owing to tissue quantity. Each assay used a separate piece of the same tissue.

CDR1 LGHNT and CDR2 FRNRAP come from the germline V gene. The CDR3 has 14 residues. V was pared by 5 bases and J by 4 bases, with 9 bases between. Only in-frame clones appear in the TCRdb table, and some are missing; sequencing was by immunoSEQ multiplex PCR. The sample has around 9,500 clones; around 73% are singletons. Comment on this clone: Its antigen is as yet unknown.

The sample comprised lung tumor tissue. The rearrangement uses TRBV12-5 and TRBJ2-6, with D possibly being TRBD1 (6 bases). This TCR was recovered from a human donor with non-small cell lung cancer. CDR3: CASGTGTGANVLTF. The CDR3 DNA sequence: TGTGCTAGTGGTACAGGGACCGGGGCCAACGTCCTGACTTTC.